One and the same sample provided the 14 T cell receptor beta chains below, sequenced in a study of graft-versus-host responses after intestinal transplantation. Assay used: immunoSEQ multiplex PCR; TCRdb lists only in-frame clones, some missing. This table has approximately 74,000 clones, about nine tenths appearing once. Sequenced material: PBMCs, taken 98 days after intestinal transplantation. The receptors here all came from a human patient who received an intestinal transplant, so some T cells may come from the graft donor.

V gene TRBV5-5 combines with J gene TRBJ1-1; D is perhaps TRBD1 (5 bases). The V and J ends lost 0 bases and 3 bases respectively, with 9 bases between them. CDR3 size: 14 residues. Germline V gives CDR1 SGHKS, CDR2 YYEKEE (reference sequence). CDR3 nucleotide sequence: TGTGCCAGCAGCTTGGTGGGACCTCACACTGAAGCTTTCTTT. Protein sequence: CASSLVGPHTEAFF.

The DNA for the CDR3 is TGTGCCAGCAGCCCGCGCGGGGACAATAGAGTTCAGCCCCAGCATTTT. Protein: CASSPRGDNRVQPQHF. The chain combines TRBV5-5 with TRBJ1-5; a possible D gene is TRBD1 (6 bases). Looked up from germline, CDR1 is SGHKS and CDR2 is YYEKEE (reference sequence). This CDR3 comprises 16 residues. V gave up 4 bases and J gave up 6 bases, with 20 bases separating them.

This clone was found once. The V and J genes are TRBV19 and TRBJ2-3, with 15 bases that match TRBD2. Losses at the gene ends were 3 bases for V and 5 bases for J; bases not matched to a gene: 6. This CDR3 contains 17 residues. Looked up from germline, CDR1 is LNHDA and CDR2 is SQIVND (reference sequence). CDR3 in amino acids: CASSIEGGLAGGDTQYF. The CDR3, as DNA: TGTGCCAGTAGTATCGAGGGGGGACTAGCGGGAGGAGATACGCAGTATTTT.

The CDR3 sequence: CASSQYSGGAGETQYF. The CDR3, as DNA: TGCGCCAGCAGCCAATATAGCGGGGGGGCCGGGGAGACCCAGTACTTC. V usage is TRBV4-1 and J usage is TRBJ2-5; 11 positions agree with TRBD2. The CDR3 has 16 amino acids. V was clipped by 2 bases and J by 5 bases; unmatched bases: 7. CDR1 MGHRA and CDR2 YSYEKL come from the germline V gene.

CDR3 sequence: CASSLGTGAYEQYF. CDR3 DNA sequence: TGTGCCAGCAGCTTGGGGACTGGTGCCTACGAGCAGTACTTC. The chain employs TRBV5-5 and TRBJ2-7; perhaps TRBD2 as D (5 bases). The CDR3 is made up of 14 amino acids. V was clipped by 0 bases and J by 2 bases, with 9 bases between them. Per the germline V gene, CDR1 is SGHKS and CDR2 is YYEKEE (reference sequence).

This chain uses TRBV6-6 with TRBJ2-5; D is unresolved. CDR3 length equals 15 residues. Germline CDR1 and CDR2: MNHNY and SVGAGI (reference sequence). Trimming stripped 5 bases from V and 0 bases from J, with 13 bases between. CDR3 DNA sequence: TGTGCCAGCAGTCCCCGAGTAGATTACCAAGAGACCCAGTACTTC. It yields the protein CASSPRVDYQETQYF.

The CDR3: CASGRRTDTQYF. Here the CDR3 DNA reads TGTGCCAGCGGCCGGCGTACAGATACGCAGTATTTT. The rearrangement links TRBV6-5 to TRBJ2-3; D gene unclear. The CDR3 runs to 12 residues. Germline CDR1 reads MNHEY; CDR2 reads SVGAGI. V was pared by 8 bases and J by 3 bases, with 9 bases between.

This chain connects TRBV28 to TRBJ2-5; 13 bases align to TRBD2. The J call may be incorrect, as the DNA end agrees better with TRBJ2-7. The germline V gene encodes CDR1 MDHEN and CDR2 SYDVKM. This CDR3 region has 17 residues. In DNA, the CDR3 is TGTGCCAGCAGTCCTGGACTAGCGGGAGTCCCCCCCTACGAGCAGTACTTC. Protein: CASSPGLAGVPPYEQYF.

The chain combines TRBV19 with TRBJ1-5, with no clear D. V was pared by 7 bases and J by 0 bases, with 7 bases between. Per germline, CDR1 LNHDA and CDR2 SQIVND (reference sequence). The CDR3 length is 13 residues. CDR3 nucleotide sequence: TGTGCCAGTAAGGTACGTAGCAATCAGCCCCAGCATTTT. As protein: CASKVRSNQPQHF.

This clone was counted once. The V call is TRBV25-1, the J call TRBJ2-7; D ambiguous. The ends were cut back, 2 bases at V and 2 bases at J, with 10 bases in the middle. This CDR3 has 14 amino acids. CDR1 is MGHDK and CDR2 is SYGVNS in the germline V gene. The CDR3 nucleotides are TGTGCCAGCAGTGAACGACATCCGCCCTACGAGCAGTACTTC. It codes for CASSERHPPYEQYF.

The CDR3 loop reads CASSLQGANSPLHF. The CDR3 nucleotides read TGTGCCAGCAGTTTACAGGGGGCTAATTCACCCCTCCACTTT. The chain combines TRBV6-5 with TRBJ1-6; 9 positions agree with TRBD1. J gave up 6 bases and V 4 bases, and 1 base lay outside the gene matches. The germline gives CDR1 MNHEY, CDR2 SVGAGI. This CDR3 contains 14 residues.

The chain has TRBV6-4 and TRBJ2-5, with 12 bases lining up with TRBD2. V dropped 1 base and J dropped 6; count of bases not matched to a gene: 6. This CDR3 spans 16 amino acids. The germline V gene encodes CDR1 MRHNA and CDR2 SNTAGT. The DNA for the CDR3 is TGTGCCAGCAGTGACTGCCTAGCGGGGGGGCCTCAGACCCAGTACTTC. Residues: CASSDCLAGGPQTQYF.

V gene TRBV19 combines with J gene TRBJ1-1; the D gene is possibly TRBD1 (6 bases). Germline loops: CDR1 LNHDA, CDR2 SQIVND (reference sequence). The CDR3 spans 13 residues. With 5 bases removed from V and 1 base from J, the gap between germline ends came to 8 bases. In DNA form, the CDR3 reads TGTGCCAGTAGTGAACAGGGGAACACTGAAGCTTTCTTT. It specifies CASSEQGNTEAFF.

The chain joins TRBV4-2 to TRBJ2-7, with 14 bases identical to TRBD2. The germline CDR1 and CDR2 sequences are LGHNA and YNFKEQ. V lost 1 base and J lost 2; bases outside the gene matches: 1. This CDR3 has 16 amino acids. The CDR3 reads CASSQGLAGGAYEQYF. CDR3 coding DNA: TGTGCCAGCAGCCAAGGACTAGCGGGGGGGGCCTACGAGCAGTACTTC.